Presented here are 10 T cell receptor beta chains from one specimen sequenced in a study of blood T cell repertoires in COVID-19. Assay used: immunoSEQ multiplex PCR; TCRdb lists only in-frame clones, some missing. The sample carries a few hundred thousand clones, about 83% recorded once. Material: peripheral blood. The source is a man older than 75 with acute or convalescent COVID-19.

V gene TRBV4-1 combines with J gene TRBJ1-1; the D is unclear. Germline V CDR1 and CDR2: MGHRA, YSYEKL. The CDR3 extends over 15 amino acids. V was shortened by 0 bases and J by 9 bases, with 17 bases between the two germline ends. Here the CDR3 reads CASSQDERSGNKAFF. Written as DNA, the CDR3 is TGCGCCAGCAGCCAAGATGAAAGATCAGGTAACAAAGCTTTCTTT.

The chain joins TRBV5-1 to TRBJ2-2; tentatively, D is TRBD1 (6 bases). The CDR3 extends over 18 amino acids. With 4 bases removed from V and 5 bases from J, the gap between germline ends came to 24 bases. Germline CDR1 SGHRS, CDR2 YFSETQ. The CDR3 bases are TGCGCCAGCAGCATTACAGGGTTAGCGAAACAGAGGACCGGGGAGCTGTTTTTT. The encoded protein is CASSITGLAKQRTGELFF.

The V and J genes are TRBV6-6 and TRBJ2-7, with D possibly TRBD2 on 6 matching bases. Trimming pared 3 bases from V and 0 bases from J, leaving 9 bases between. CDR1 and CDR2 (germline): MNHNY, SVGAGI (reference sequence). The CDR3 is 14 residues long. The CDR3 DNA sequence: TGTGCCAGCAGTTATGGCGGGGCCTCCTACGAGCAGTACTTC. It codes for CASSYGGASYEQYF.

This clone came up a few times. The chain links TRBV19 to TRBJ1-2, with D tentatively TRBD1 (6 bases). Between the trimmed V and J ends, which lost 7 bases and 2 bases, there was a span of 20 bases. The germline V gene encodes CDR1 LNHDA and CDR2 SQIVND (reference sequence). This CDR3 region has 16 residues. Written as DNA, the CDR3 is TGTGCCAGTACCCCCTCACAGGGCAACTCGAACTATGGCTACACCTTC. Protein: CASTPSQGNSNYGYTF. Filled out from reference TRBV19 and TRBJ1-2, the complete variable domain reads DGGITQSPKYLFRKEGQNVTLSCEQNLNHDAMYWYRQDPGQGLRLIYYSQIVNDFQKGDIAEGYSVSREKKESFPLTVTSAQKNPTAFYLCASTPSQGNSNYGYTFGSGTRLTVV.

This chain uses TRBV19 with TRBJ2-7, with a weak D call TRBD1 (6 bases). CDR3 length: 13 amino acids. Germline V gene data show CDR1 as LNHDA and CDR2 as SQIVND (reference sequence). Trimming left V 5 bases short and J 3 bases short, with 11 bases between. CDR3 sequence reads: CASSQGTYYEQYF. CDR3 DNA: TGTGCCAGTAGTCAGGGGACCTACTACGAGCAGTACTTC.

The chain is built from TRBV5-1 and TRBJ1-3; unclear D gene. The CDR3 length is 17 residues. Germline assignment: CDR1 SGHRS and CDR2 YFSETQ. Trimming pared 0 bases from V and 0 bases from J, leaving 13 bases between. The CDR3 coding sequence is TGCGCCAGCAGCTTGGAGGGTGCAGGAGGCTCTGGAAACACCATATATTTT. Translating gives CASSLEGAGGSGNTIYF. Full variable domain (remainder filled in from reference TRBV5-1 and TRBJ1-3): KAGVTQTPRYLIKTRGQQVTLSCSPISGHRSVSWYQQTPGQGLQFLFEYFSETQRNKGNFPGRFSGRQFSNSRSEMNVSTLELGDSALYLCASSLEGAGGSGNTIYFGEGSWLTVV.

The J gene is TRBJ1-2, the V gene TRBV6-5; unclear D gene. CDR1 and CDR2 (germline): MNHEY, SVGAGI. V was shortened by 5 bases and J by 6 bases, with 13 bases between the two germline ends. This CDR3 contains 13 residues. The DNA for the CDR3 is TGTGCCAGCAGTCCCACTATCGCGGATGGCTACACCTTC. Translation gives CASSPTIADGYTF.

The chain uses TRBV2 and TRBJ1-1, with no clear D. Trimming left V 6 bases short and J 0 bases short, with 8 bases between. Germline V gene sequence: CDR1 SNHLY, CDR2 FYNNEI. The CDR3 is 13 residues long. The CDR3 loop reads CASSSDMNTEAFF. The CDR3 nucleotides read TGTGCCAGCAGCTCTGACATGAACACTGAAGCTTTCTTT.

The chain is built from TRBV5-1 and TRBJ2-6; perhaps TRBD2 as D (5 bases). The germline gives CDR1 SGHRS, CDR2 YFSETQ. V was pared by 7 bases and J by 0 bases, with 14 bases between. The CDR3 sequence is 16 residues long. The CDR3 DNA follows: TGCGCCAGCCGTAACGGGGTAATCTCTGGGGCCAACGTCCTGACTTTC. Its protein product is CASRNGVISGANVLTF. The full variable domain, rest sourced from reference TRBV5-1 and TRBJ2-6, is KAGVTQTPRYLIKTRGQQVTLSCSPISGHRSVSWYQQTPGQGLQFLFEYFSETQRNKGNFPGRFSGRQFSNSRSEMNVSTLELGDSALYLCASRNGVISGANVLTFGAGSRLTVL.

The chain links TRBV28 to TRBJ1-3; 9 bases fit TRBD1. The CDR3 totals 15 residues. Trimming took 5 bases from V and 4 from J; bases not matched to a gene: 6. Germline CDR1 MDHEN, CDR2 SYDVKM. The chain's CDR3 is CASSRHGTGGNTIYF. In DNA, the CDR3 is TGTGCCAGCAGTCGGCACGGGACAGGGGGAAACACCATATATTTT.